The sequence of this TCR beta chain was determined in a study of beta chain features in type 1 diabetes. Study information: Cell yields, gender and age were similar in healthy donors and patients. Findings and limits, study-wide: Compared with healthy donors, patients appeared to share more similar naive, central memory and regulatory TCRB repertoires. Among all four CD4+ subsets, Type 1 diabetes patients had TCRB CDR3s that were moderately but significantly shorter.

This clone appeared a few times. Its specificity is unknown. Every isolated RNA sample was fully reverse transcribed, so sequencing captured expressed TCRB transcripts. Clones were read by immunoSEQ multiplex PCR, and TCRdb kept only the in-frame ones, dropping some. The data show roughly 340,000 clones, with about 12% seen just once and around 0.0099% held by the top ten. Sorting based on CD45RO/CCR7/CD25/CD127/CD95/CD27 separated CD4+ naive, central memory, regulatory and stem cell-like memory cells. Germline values: CDR1 SGHTA, CDR2 FQGNSA. The V end lost 4 bases, the J end lost 7 bases, and 12 bases lay between the germline ends. This CDR3 region has 13 residues.

The rearrangement uses TRBV7-2 and TRBJ2-3; D possibly corresponds to TRBD2 (5 bases). The source is a young woman with type 1 diabetes. The sequenced material came from naive CD4+ T cells from blood. The CDR3 bases are TGTGCCAGCAGCTCTTCGGGGTCCTATACGCAGTATTTT. Translating gives CASSSSGSYTQYF.